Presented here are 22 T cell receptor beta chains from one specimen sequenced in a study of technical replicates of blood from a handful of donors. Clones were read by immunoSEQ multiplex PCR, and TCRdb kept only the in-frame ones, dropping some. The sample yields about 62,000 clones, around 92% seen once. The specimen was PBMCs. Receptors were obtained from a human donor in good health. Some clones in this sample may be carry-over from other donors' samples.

The CDR3 spells CASKFAEANEKLFF. The CDR3 DNA sequence: TGTGCCAGCAAATTTGCCGAGGCTAATGAAAAACTGTTTTTT. V gene TRBV2 combines with J gene TRBJ1-4, with D uncertain. Germline V gene sequence: CDR1 SNHLY, CDR2 FYNNEI. Trimming cost V 7 bases and J 3 bases, with 12 bases left between them. This CDR3 has 14 residues.

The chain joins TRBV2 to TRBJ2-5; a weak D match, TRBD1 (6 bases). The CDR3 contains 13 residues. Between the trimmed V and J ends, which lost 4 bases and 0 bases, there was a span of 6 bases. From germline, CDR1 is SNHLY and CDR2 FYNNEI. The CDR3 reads CASSGDNQETQYF. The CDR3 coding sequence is TGTGCCAGCAGTGGGGACAACCAAGAGACCCAGTACTTC.

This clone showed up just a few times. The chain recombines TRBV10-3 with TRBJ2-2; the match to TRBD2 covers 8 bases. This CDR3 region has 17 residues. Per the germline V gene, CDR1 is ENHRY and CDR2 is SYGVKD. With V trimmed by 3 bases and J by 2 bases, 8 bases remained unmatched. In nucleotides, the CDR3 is TGTGCCATCAGTGACCCCCTCGGGGGGGGTAACACCGGGGAGCTGTTTTTT. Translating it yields CAISDPLGGGNTGELFF.

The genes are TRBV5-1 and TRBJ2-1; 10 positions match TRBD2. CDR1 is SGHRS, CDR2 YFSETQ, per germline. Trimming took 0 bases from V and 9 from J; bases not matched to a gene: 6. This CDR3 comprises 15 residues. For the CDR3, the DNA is TGCGCCAGCAGCTTGGCCCGAGCGGGGGGGGGTGAGCAGTTCTTC. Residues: CASSLARAGGGEQFF.

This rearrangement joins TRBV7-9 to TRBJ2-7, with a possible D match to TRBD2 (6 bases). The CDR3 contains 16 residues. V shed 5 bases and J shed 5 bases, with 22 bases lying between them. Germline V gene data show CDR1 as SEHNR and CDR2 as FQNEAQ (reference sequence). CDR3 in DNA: TGTGCCAGCAGCGTCTACAGGTTGTGGAGGGTTAACGAGCAGTACTTC. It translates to CASSVYRLWRVNEQYF.

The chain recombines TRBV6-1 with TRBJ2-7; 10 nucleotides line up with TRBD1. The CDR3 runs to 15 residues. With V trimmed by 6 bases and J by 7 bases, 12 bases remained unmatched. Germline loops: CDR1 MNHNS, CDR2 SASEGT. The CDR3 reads CASSPRDRGFEEQYF. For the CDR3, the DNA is TGTGCCAGCAGCCCCAGGGACAGGGGTTTCGAAGAGCAGTACTTC.

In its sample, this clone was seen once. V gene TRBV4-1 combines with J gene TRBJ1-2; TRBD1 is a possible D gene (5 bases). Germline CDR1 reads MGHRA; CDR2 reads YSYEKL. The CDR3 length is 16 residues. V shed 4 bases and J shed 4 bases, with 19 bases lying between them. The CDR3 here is CASSRTPGRGPYGYTF. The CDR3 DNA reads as TGCGCCAGCAGCCGGACACCCGGGCGGGGACCCTATGGCTACACCTTC.

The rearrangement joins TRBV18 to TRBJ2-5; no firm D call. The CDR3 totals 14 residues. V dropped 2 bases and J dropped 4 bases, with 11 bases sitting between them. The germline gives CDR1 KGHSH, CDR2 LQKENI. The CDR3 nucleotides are TGTGCCAGCTCACCATACAGTGGGCCAGAGACCCAGTACTTC. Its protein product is CASSPYSGPETQYF.

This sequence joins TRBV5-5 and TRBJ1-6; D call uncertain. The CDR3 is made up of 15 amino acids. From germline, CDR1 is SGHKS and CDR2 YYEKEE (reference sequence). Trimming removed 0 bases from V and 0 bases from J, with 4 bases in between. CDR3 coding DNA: TGTGCCAGCAGCTTGGAGAGCTCCTATAATTCACCCCTCCACTTT. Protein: CASSLESSYNSPLHF.

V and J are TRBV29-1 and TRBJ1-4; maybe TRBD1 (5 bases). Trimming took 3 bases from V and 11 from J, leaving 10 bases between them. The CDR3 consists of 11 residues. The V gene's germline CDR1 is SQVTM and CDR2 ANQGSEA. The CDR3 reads CSVDDRRKLFF. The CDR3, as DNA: TGCAGCGTTGATGACAGAAGGAAACTGTTTTTT.

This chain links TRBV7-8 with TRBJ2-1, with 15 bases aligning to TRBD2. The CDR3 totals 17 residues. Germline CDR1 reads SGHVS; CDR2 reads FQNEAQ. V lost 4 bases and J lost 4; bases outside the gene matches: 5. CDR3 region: CASSSGLAGGFYNEQFF. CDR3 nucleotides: TGTGCCAGCAGCTCTGGACTAGCGGGGGGGTTTTACAATGAGCAGTTCTTC.

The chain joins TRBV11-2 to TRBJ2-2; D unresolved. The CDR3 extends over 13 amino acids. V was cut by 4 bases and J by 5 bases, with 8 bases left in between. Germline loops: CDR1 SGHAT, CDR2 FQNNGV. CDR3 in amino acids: CASSSIRTGELFF. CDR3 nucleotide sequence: TGTGCCAGCAGCTCCATCCGGACCGGGGAGCTGTTTTTT. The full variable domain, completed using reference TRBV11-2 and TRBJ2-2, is EAGVAQSPRYKIIEKRQSVAFWCNPISGHATLYWYQQILGQGPKLLIQFQNNGVVDDSQLPKDRFSAERLKGVDSTLKIQPAKLEDSAVYLCASSSIRTGELFFGEGSRLTVL.

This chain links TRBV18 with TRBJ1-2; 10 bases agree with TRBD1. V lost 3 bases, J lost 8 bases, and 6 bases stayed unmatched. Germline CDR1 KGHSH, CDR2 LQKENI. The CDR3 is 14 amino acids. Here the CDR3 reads CASSPDRGIGGYTF. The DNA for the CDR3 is TGTGCCAGCTCACCGGACAGGGGGATCGGCGGCTACACCTTC.

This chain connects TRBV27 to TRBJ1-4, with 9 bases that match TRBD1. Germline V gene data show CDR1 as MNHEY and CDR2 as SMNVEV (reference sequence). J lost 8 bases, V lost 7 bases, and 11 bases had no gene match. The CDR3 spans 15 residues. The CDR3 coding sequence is TGTGCCAGCACTTCTAAAGGGACAGGGCAGGAAAAACTGTTTTTT. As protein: CASTSKGTGQEKLFF.

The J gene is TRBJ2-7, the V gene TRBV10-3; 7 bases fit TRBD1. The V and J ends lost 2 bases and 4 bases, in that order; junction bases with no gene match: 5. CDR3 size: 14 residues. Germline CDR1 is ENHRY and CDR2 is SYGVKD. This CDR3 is CAISEKWDSYEQYF. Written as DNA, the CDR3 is TGTGCCATCAGTGAGAAGTGGGACAGTTACGAGCAGTACTTC.

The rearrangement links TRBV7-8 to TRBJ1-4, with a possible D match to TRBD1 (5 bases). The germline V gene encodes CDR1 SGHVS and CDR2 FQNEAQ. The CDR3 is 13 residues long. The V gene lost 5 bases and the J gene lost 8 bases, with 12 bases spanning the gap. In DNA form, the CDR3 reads TGTGCCAGCAGCCGACGACAGCAAGAAAAACTGTTTTTT. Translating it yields CASSRRQQEKLFF.

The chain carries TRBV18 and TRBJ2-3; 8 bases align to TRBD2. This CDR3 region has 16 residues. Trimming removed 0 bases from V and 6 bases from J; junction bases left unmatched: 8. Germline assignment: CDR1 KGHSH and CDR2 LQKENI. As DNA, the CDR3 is TGTGCCAGCTCACCACCAAGAGGAGGCGGGAGGGATACGCAGTATTTT. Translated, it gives CASSPPRGGGRDTQYF. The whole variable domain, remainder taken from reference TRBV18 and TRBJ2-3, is NAGVMQNPRHLVRRRGQEARLRCSPMKGHSHVYWYRQLPEEGLKFMVYLQKENIIDESGMPKERFSAEFPKEGPSILRIQQVVRGDSAAYFCASSPPRGGGRDTQYFGPGTRLTVL.

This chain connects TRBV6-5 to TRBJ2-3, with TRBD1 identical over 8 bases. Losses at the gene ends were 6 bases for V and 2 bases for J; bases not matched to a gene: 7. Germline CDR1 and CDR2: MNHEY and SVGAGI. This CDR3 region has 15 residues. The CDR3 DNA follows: TGTGCCAGCAGCCTGGGGACAGGTGACACAGATACGCAGTATTTT. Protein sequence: CASSLGTGDTDTQYF.

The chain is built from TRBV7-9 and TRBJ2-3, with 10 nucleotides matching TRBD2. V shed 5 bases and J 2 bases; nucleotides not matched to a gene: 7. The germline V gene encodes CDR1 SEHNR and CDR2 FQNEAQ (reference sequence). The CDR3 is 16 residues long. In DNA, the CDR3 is TGTGCCAGCAGCCAATATCTAGCGGGAGCCACAGATACGCAGTATTTT. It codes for CASSQYLAGATDTQYF.

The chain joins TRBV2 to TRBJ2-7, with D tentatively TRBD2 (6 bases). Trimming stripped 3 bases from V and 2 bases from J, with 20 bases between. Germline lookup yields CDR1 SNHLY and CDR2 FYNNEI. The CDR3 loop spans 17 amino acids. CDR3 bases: TGTGCCAGCAGTGACAACTTACTGGGACTGGAGACCTACGAGCAGTACTTC. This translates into CASSDNLLGLETYEQYF.

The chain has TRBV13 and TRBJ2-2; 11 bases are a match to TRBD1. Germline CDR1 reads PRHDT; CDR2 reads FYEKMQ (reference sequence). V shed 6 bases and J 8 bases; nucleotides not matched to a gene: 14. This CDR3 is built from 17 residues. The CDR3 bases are TGTGCCAGCAGATCCCTTTCCAGGACAGGGGGCTCAGGGGAGCTGTTTTTT. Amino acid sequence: CASRSLSRTGGSGELFF.

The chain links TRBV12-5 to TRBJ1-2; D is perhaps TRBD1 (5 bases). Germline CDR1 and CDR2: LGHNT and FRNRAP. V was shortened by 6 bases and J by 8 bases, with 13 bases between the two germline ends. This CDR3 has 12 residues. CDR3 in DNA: TGTGCTAGTGGCGGGGGAGATGGAGGCTACACCTTC. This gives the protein CASGGGDGGYTF.